The 20 T cell receptor beta chains in this list originate from one sample, sequenced in a study of T cells in Graves' hyperthyroidism and ophthalmopathy (dated by TCRdb to the late 2010s). Library method: multiplex PCR. TCRdb shows the sequencer as Illumina HiSeq 2000. Amplification of TCR beta CDR3 regions was carried out from RNA transcripts. The TCR CDR3 was subjected to a first round of RT-PCR using the HTBI primer set and the Qiagen OneStep RT-PCR kit. TCRdb trimmed public reads at Q25 via fastp, called clones via MiXCR and kept in-frame beta chains. Every distinct CDR3 protein forms one entry, paired with its most common genes and DNA. Here the sample has under 650,000 distinct CDR3 sequences; about 17% occur a single time. The top ten hold less than 4.5% of the sample. Sequencing input: blood. The receptors here all came from a woman aged 25 to 39 with Graves' hyperthyroidism.

At least ten counts were recorded for this clonotype. The chain links TRBV28 to TRBJ1-4, with 10 positions matching TRBD1. The V gene's germline CDR1 is MDHEN and CDR2 SYDVKM. Trimming cost V 5 bases and J 5 bases; bases outside gene matches: 8. There are 16 residues in the CDR3. CDR3 protein: CASSVRTGGKNEKLFF. The CDR3 nucleotides are TGTGCCAGCAGTGTTCGGACAGGGGGTAAAAATGAAAAACTGTTTTTT.

This chain joins TRBV24-1 and TRBJ2-1; 9 bases line up with TRBD2. V shed 8 bases, J shed 8 bases, and the junction held 6 bases outside the gene matches. This CDR3 contains 13 residues. CDR1 KGHDR and CDR2 SFDVKD come from the germline V gene. CDR3 residues: CATKAGGPDEQFF. DNA for the CDR3: TGTGCCACCAAGGCGGGAGGGCCGGATGAGCAGTTCTTC.

Many counts were recorded for this clonotype. This chain uses TRBV12-3 or TRBV12-4 with TRBJ1-5, with D possibly being TRBD1 (5 bases). This CDR3 is built from 19 residues. Trimming stripped 2 bases from V and 8 bases from J, with 28 bases between. The DNA for the CDR3 is TGTGCCAGCAGTTTATATAAGTTGGGGGTGAGACCCGTGAGAGAGCCCCAGCATTTT. This encodes CASSLYKLGVRPVREPQHF.

Ten or more counts support this clonotype. This sequence joins TRBV29-1 and TRBJ2-3; D unresolved. The CDR3 runs 13 residues. V dropped 5 bases and J dropped 5 bases, with 14 bases sitting between them. Germline V gene lookup returns CDR1 SQVTM and CDR2 ANQGSEA. CDR3 bases: TGCAGCGTTCTCCTGTCATTTGGAGATACGCAGTATTTT. Translation: CSVLLSFGDTQYF.

This clonotype was picked up many times. This rearrangement joins TRBV27 to TRBJ2-3; 11 bases are a match to TRBD2. CDR1 and CDR2 from the germline V gene are MNHEY and SMNVEV (reference sequence). This CDR3 is built from 17 residues. V shed 6 bases, J shed 0 bases, and the junction held 8 bases outside the gene matches. CDR3 residues: CASRTGTSGASTDTQYF. The CDR3 DNA follows: TGTGCCAGCAGGACCGGGACTAGCGGAGCCAGCACAGATACGCAGTATTTT.

This clonotype was picked up many times. The chain has TRBV7-2 and TRBJ1-6; 9 bases are shared with TRBD1. V lost 2 bases and J lost 7; bases outside the gene matches: 6. Germline CDR1 and CDR2: SGHTA and FQGNSA. CDR3 length equals 16 residues. The CDR3 loop reads CASSLPPGQGNSPLHF. The CDR3 DNA reads TGTGCCAGCAGCTTACCTCCGGGACAGGGCAATTCACCCCTCCACTTT.

There are many counts of this clonotype. This chain uses TRBV12-3 or TRBV12-4 with TRBJ2-7; 7 bases map to TRBD2. J lost 5 bases, V lost 8 bases, and 6 bases had no gene match. The CDR3 sequence is 12 residues long. CDR3 in amino acids: CASDGRWDEQYF. In nucleotides, the CDR3 is TGTGCCAGCGACGGGAGGTGGGACGAGCAGTACTTC.

This clonotype appeared many times. The V call is TRBV11-3, the J call TRBJ2-1; D is undetermined. V gave up 6 bases and J gave up 4 bases, with 10 bases separating them. This CDR3 region has 13 residues. Germline CDR1 is SGHNT and CDR2 is YENEEA. The CDR3 nucleotides are TGTGCCAGCAGTCGAGTGCGTTACAATGAGCAGTTCTTC. Its translation: CASSRVRYNEQFF.

This clonotype has a handful of counts. The chain has TRBV12-5 and TRBJ2-1, with D possibly TRBD1 on 6 matching bases. The CDR3 runs to 15 residues. Trimming pared 6 bases from V and 3 bases from J, leaving 15 bases between. Germline CDR1 is LGHNT and CDR2 is FRNRAP. CDR3 sequence (DNA): TGTGCTAGTGGCCGCGCCGAGGGGGACTACAATGAGCAGTTCTTC. It translates to CASGRAEGDYNEQFF.

This clonotype turned up a few times. The chain uses TRBV27 and TRBJ2-3, with D hard to call. The ends were cut back, 3 bases at V and 0 bases at J, with 4 bases in the middle. The CDR3 has 13 amino acids. Germline CDR1 MNHEY, CDR2 SMNVEV (reference sequence). CDR3 nucleotides: TGTGCCAGCAGTTTTGAGAGCACAGATACGCAGTATTTT. Protein: CASSFESTDTQYF.

The chain employs TRBV5-6 and TRBJ2-4; 7 bases map to TRBD1. The CDR3 is made up of 14 amino acids. The V segment lost 3 bases and the J segment 8 bases; nucleotides outside the gene matches: 8. Germline loops: CDR1 SGHDT, CDR2 YYEEEE. The CDR3 sequence is CASSYGAGGHIQYF. DNA for the CDR3: TGTGCCAGCAGCTACGGGGCAGGGGGACACATTCAGTACTTC.

This clonotype was seen a few times. This could be a read error, since a much larger clone is one nucleotide away. The chain carries TRBV28 and TRBJ1-5, with no clear D. This CDR3 has 12 residues. V shed 6 bases and J shed 0 bases, with 3 bases lying between them. Germline CDR1 and CDR2: MDHEN and SYDVKM. CDR3 DNA: TGTGCCAGCAGGCATAGCAATCAGCCCCAGCATTTT. It is translated as CASRHSNQPQHF.

The gene calls are TRBV28 and TRBJ1-2; 9 nucleotides match TRBD1. The germline V gene encodes CDR1 MDHEN and CDR2 SYDVKM. The J segment lost 6 bases and the V segment lost 3 bases, leaving 5 bases of the junction unmatched. This CDR3 region has 14 residues. Written as DNA, the CDR3 is TGTGCCAGCAGTTTTCGCAACAGGGGGCATGGCTACACCTTC. Residues: CASSFRNRGHGYTF.

Ten or more counts support this clonotype. V usage is TRBV28 and J usage is TRBJ2-5; 7 positions match TRBD1. Germline CDR1 is MDHEN and CDR2 is SYDVKM. Trimming cost V 4 bases and J 2 bases; bases outside gene matches: 13. The CDR3 runs to 17 residues. The CDR3 here is CASSSARRTRGQETQYF. The CDR3 coding sequence is TGTGCCAGCAGTTCGGCGAGAAGAACCAGGGGGCAAGAGACCCAGTACTTC. Based on the CDR3 plus reference TRBV28 and TRBJ2-5, the full variable domain is DVKVTQSSRYLVKRTGEKVFLECVQDMDHENMFWYRQDPGLGLRLIYFSYDVKMKEKGDIPEGYSVSREKKERFSLILESASTNQTSMYLCASSSARRTRGQETQYFGPGTRLLVL.

This clonotype was detected only a few times. The CDR3 sequence is CASSEVWRTEKLFF. Written as DNA, the CDR3 is TGTGCCAGCAGTGAAGTGTGGAGGACTGAAAAACTGTTTTTT. The chain is built from TRBV6-1 and TRBJ1-4, with D hard to call. The V and J ends lost 1 base and 7 bases respectively, with 10 bases between them. The CDR3 length is 14 residues. Germline V lookup: CDR1 MNHNS, CDR2 SASEGT.

This clonotype has a handful of counts. The rearrangement links TRBV15 to TRBJ2-1; 9 bases fit TRBD2. With V trimmed by 3 bases and J by 7 bases, 10 bases remained unmatched. The germline V gene encodes CDR1 LNHNV and CDR2 YYDKDF (reference sequence). The CDR3 is 16 residues long. The CDR3 coding sequence is TGTGCCACCAGCAGGGGGCCCGCTAGCGGGGTTAATGAGCAGTTCTTC. It is translated as CATSRGPASGVNEQFF.

This clonotype was recorded many times. The genes are TRBV2 and TRBJ2-1, with D unresolved. Trimming shortened V by 5 bases and J by 5 bases, and 13 bases separated the two germline ends. CDR3 length: 14 residues. Per germline, CDR1 SNHLY and CDR2 FYNNEI. CDR3 sequence reads: CASSSSPRDNEQFF. CDR3 nucleotides: TGTGCCAGCAGTAGCTCCCCTAGAGACAATGAGCAGTTCTTC.

This sequence joins TRBV19 and TRBJ2-3, with 14 nucleotides matching TRBD2. In germline, CDR1 is LNHDA, CDR2 SQIVND (reference sequence). CDR3 length: 15 amino acids. V lost 3 bases to trimming and J lost 5 bases; unmatched junction nucleotides: 1. The CDR3: CASSIGLAGGDTQYF. For the CDR3, the DNA is TGTGCCAGTAGTATCGGACTAGCGGGAGGAGATACGCAGTATTTT.

There are a few counts of this clonotype. The V gene is TRBV28, the J gene TRBJ2-2, with D possibly matching TRBD1 (6 bases). The germline gives CDR1 MDHEN, CDR2 SYDVKM. The CDR3 sequence is 16 residues long. Trimming took off 3 bases at V and 4 bases at J, with 15 bases between the two ends. CDR3 nucleotides: TGTGCCAGCAGTTTTCCCGGACAGACTTTCACCGGGGAGCTGTTTTTT. Its protein is CASSFPGQTFTGELFF.

This clonotype was picked up a small number of times. This chain links TRBV11-2 with TRBJ2-5; 7 nucleotides agree with TRBD2. V shed 5 bases, J shed 5 bases, and the junction held 11 bases outside the gene matches. The CDR3 is made up of 15 amino acids. Germline-derived CDR1 and CDR2 are SGHAT and FQNNGV. CDR3 sequence reads: CASSPLTGGPETQYF. CDR3 DNA sequence: TGTGCCAGCAGCCCGCTGACGGGAGGCCCGGAGACCCAGTACTTC.